The 5 T cell receptor beta chains below come from one sample, sequenced in a study of T-cell memory formation after mild COVID-19. TCRdb independently ran MiXCR on the 5' RACE reads; one entry per CDR3 protein. The sample includes around 470,000 distinct CDR3 sequences, over 15% of them seen just once. The specimen sequenced was PBMCs or a T cell subset sorted from them (not recorded which). The receptor set was obtained from an adult woman who had mild COVID-19 (a few samples of this study predate the infection). Cell type and time point are not known.

The genes are TRBV12-3 or TRBV12-4 and TRBJ2-2, with D perhaps matching TRBD1 (7 bases). The CDR3 has 21 residues. Trimming pared 3 bases from V and 0 bases from J, leaving 26 bases between. In DNA, the CDR3 is TGTGCCAGCAGTTTCGGGCCTAGGGGGCGGGAAAGTTTCGCGAACACCGGGGAGCTGTTTTTT. It translates to CASSFGPRGRESFANTGELFF.

This sequence joins TRBV20-1 and TRBJ2-1; D is undetermined. This CDR3 has 14 residues. The V gene lost 2 bases and the J gene lost 3 bases, with 11 bases spanning the gap. In germline, CDR1 is DFQATT, CDR2 SNEGSKA (reference sequence). CDR3 DNA sequence: TGCAGTGCTAGATCTGGCGGAGACTACAATGAGCAGTTCTTC. Translated, it gives CSARSGGDYNEQFF.

The rearrangement uses TRBV6-2 or TRBV6-3 and TRBJ1-1; 8 nucleotides align to TRBD1. This CDR3 region has 14 residues. V lost 5 bases and J lost 4; bases outside the gene matches: 6. Per germline, CDR1 MNHEY and CDR2 SVGEGT. Written as DNA, the CDR3 is TGTGCCAGCAGTAACCAGGGGGCATTCACTGAAGCTTTCTTT. This gives the protein CASSNQGAFTEAFF.

The chain carries TRBV24-1 and TRBJ2-5; 12 bases are a match to TRBD2. CDR1 and CDR2 from the germline V gene are KGHDR and SFDVKD. The CDR3 spans 15 residues. J gave up 5 bases and V 4 bases, and 4 bases lay outside the gene matches. Here the CDR3 reads CATSEPTSGRETQYF. The CDR3 bases are TGTGCCACCAGTGAGCCTACTAGCGGGAGGGAGACCCAGTACTTC.

This rearrangement joins TRBV5-6 to TRBJ1-1; no firm D call. CDR3 length equals 14 residues. The V and J ends lost 0 bases and 4 bases respectively, with 10 bases between them. Per germline, CDR1 SGHDT and CDR2 YYEEEE. The CDR3 is CASSLVGYPTEAFF. The DNA for the CDR3 is TGTGCCAGCAGCTTGGTGGGGTACCCCACTGAAGCTTTCTTT.